Sequencing of this T cell receptor (beta chain) was carried out in a study of CD8 T cells in Susac syndrome. Germline V gives CDR1 SQVTM, CDR2 ANQGSEA. This CDR3 spans 10 amino acids. V was cut by 5 bases and J by 5 bases, with 6 bases left in between. As to this clonotype: Its antigen remains unknown.

RNA was extracted with the RNeasy kit, and a quantity of about 0.45 to 1 ug was reverse transcribed using random hexamers. The amplification used immunoSEQ multiplex PCR on TCR beta CDR3; it spanned 54 Vbeta and 13 Jbeta. TCRdb analysed the immunoSEQ multiplex PCR reads with MiXCR anew, one entry per CDR3 protein. The table shows roughly 120,000 distinct CDR3 sequences, with about 92% occurring only once. Study outcomes and limitations: The study conceded that its TCR sequencing and HLA analysis involved relatively few individuals.

TCR beta sequences were obtained from blood CD8+ and CD4+ T cells. The chain carries TRBV29-1 and TRBJ1-1; no clear D. This clonotype was sampled from a human donor with multiple sclerosis. The material sequenced was CD4+ T cells from PBMCs. As DNA, the CDR3 is TGCAGCGTTCGGTGGACTGAAGCTTTCTTT. Translation gives CSVRWTEAFF.